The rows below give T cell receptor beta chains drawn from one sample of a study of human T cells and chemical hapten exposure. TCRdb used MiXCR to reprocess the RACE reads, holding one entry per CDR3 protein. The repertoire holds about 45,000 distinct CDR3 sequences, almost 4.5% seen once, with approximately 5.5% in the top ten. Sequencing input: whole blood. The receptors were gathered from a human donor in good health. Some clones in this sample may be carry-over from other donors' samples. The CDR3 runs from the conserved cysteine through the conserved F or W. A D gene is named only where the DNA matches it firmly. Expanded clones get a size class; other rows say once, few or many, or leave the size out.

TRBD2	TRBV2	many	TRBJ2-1	CASTKGLALNNEQFF	TGTGCCAGCACCAAAGGACTAGCTTTGAACAATGAGCAGTTCTTC
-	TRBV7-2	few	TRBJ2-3	CASSLAAALSTDTQYF	TGTGCCAGCAGCTTAGCGGCAGCGCTGAGCACAGATACGCAGTATTTT
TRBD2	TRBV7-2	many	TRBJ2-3	CASSLGAGGPLDTQYF	TGTGCCAGCAGCTTAGGAGCGGGAGGGCCGTTGGATACGCAGTATTTT
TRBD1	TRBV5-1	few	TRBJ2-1	CASNPDRVRDEQFF	TGCGCCAGCAACCCGGACAGGGTCAGGGATGAGCAGTTCTTC
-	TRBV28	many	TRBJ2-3	CASRGGPRYTQYF	TGTGCCAGCCGGGGCGGGCCACGTTATACGCAGTATTTT
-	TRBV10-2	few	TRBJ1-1	CASSESVPDPPNTEAFF	TGCGCCAGCAGTGAGTCCGTCCCGGACCCCCCCAACACTGAAGCTTTCTTT
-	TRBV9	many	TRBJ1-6	CASSVEGRSPLHF	TGTGCCAGCAGCGTAGAGGGAAGGTCACCCCTCCACTTT
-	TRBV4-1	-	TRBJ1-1	CASSQDRQRRNTEAFF	TGCGCCAGCAGCCAAGATAGGCAGCGCCGGAACACTGAAGCTTTCTTT
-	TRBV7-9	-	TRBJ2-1	CASSLAVRDEQFF	TGTGCCAGCAGCTTAGCGGTTCGGGATGAGCAGTTCTTC
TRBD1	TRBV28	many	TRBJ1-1	CASYMDRVNTEAFF	TGTGCCAGCTACATGGACAGGGTGAACACTGAAGCTTTCTTT
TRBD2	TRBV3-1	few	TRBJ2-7	CASSRLAGTYEQYF	TGTGCCAGCAGCCGCCTAGCGGGTACCTACGAGCAGTACTTC
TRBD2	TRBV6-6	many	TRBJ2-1	CASRVASGRAMSEQFF	TGTGCCAGCAGGGTGGCTAGCGGGAGGGCCATGAGTGAGCAGTTCTTC
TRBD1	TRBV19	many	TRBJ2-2	CASSIQPGQGNGELFF	TGTGCCAGTAGTATCCAACCGGGACAGGGAAACGGGGAGCTGTTTTTT
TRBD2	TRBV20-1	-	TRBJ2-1	CSATTGTSLHNEQFF	TGCAGTGCTACAACGGGGACTAGTCTGCACAATGAGCAGTTCTTC
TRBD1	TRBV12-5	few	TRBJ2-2	CASGLGTVNTGELFF	TGTGCTAGTGGTCTGGGGACAGTGAACACCGGGGAGCTGTTTTTT
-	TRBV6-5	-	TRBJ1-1	CASSYGGLGEAFF	TGTGCCAGCAGTTACGGAGGGTTAGGTGAAGCTTTCTTT
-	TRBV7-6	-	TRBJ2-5	CASSSTGAQGETQYF	TGTGCCAGCAGCTCCACGGGGGCCCAGGGGGAGACCCAGTACTTC
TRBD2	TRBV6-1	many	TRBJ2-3	CASLGLAGGPDTQYF	TGTGCCAGCTTGGGACTAGCGGGAGGGCCAGATACGCAGTATTTT
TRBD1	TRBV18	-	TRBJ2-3	CASSPGQASTSTDTQYF	TGTGCCAGCTCACCGGGACAGGCCTCTACTAGCACAGATACGCAGTATTTT
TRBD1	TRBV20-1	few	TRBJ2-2	CSATPAGTGGTGELFF	TGCAGTGCTACCCCCGCCGGGACAGGAGGGACCGGGGAGCTGTTTTTT